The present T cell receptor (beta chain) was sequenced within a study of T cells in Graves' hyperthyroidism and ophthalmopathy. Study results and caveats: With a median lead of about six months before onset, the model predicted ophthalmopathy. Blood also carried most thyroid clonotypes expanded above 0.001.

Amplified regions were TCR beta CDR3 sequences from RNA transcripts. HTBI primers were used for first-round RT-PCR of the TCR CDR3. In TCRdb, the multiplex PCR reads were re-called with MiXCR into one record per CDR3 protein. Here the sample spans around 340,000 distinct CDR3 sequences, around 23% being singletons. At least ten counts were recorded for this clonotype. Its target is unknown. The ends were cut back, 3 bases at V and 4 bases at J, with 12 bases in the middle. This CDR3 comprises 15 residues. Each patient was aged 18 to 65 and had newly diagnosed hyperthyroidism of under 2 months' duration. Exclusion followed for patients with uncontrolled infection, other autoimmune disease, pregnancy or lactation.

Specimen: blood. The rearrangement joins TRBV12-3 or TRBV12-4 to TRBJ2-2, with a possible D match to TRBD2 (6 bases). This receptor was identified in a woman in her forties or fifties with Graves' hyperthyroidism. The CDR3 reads CASSLVGAGTGELFF. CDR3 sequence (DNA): TGTGCCAGCAGTTTGGTGGGAGCGGGCACCGGGGAGCTGTTTTTT.